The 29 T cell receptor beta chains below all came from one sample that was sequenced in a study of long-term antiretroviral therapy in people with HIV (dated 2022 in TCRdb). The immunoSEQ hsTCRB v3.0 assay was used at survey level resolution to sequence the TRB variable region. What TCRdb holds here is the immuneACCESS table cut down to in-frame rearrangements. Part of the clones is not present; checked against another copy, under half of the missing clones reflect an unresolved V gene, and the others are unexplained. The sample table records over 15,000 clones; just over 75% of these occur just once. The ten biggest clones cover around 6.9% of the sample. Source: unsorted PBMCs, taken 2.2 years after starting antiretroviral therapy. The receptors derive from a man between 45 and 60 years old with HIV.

CDR3 protein: CASEQGEIGELFF. The CDR3, as DNA: TGTGCCAGCGAGCAGGGGGAGATCGGGGAGCTGTTTTTT. This chain links TRBV2 with TRBJ2-2; TRBD1 matches 7 bases. CDR1 SNHLY and CDR2 FYNNEI come from the germline V gene. The CDR3 covers 13 residues. J was trimmed by 7 bases and V by 8 bases; bases with no gene match: 7.

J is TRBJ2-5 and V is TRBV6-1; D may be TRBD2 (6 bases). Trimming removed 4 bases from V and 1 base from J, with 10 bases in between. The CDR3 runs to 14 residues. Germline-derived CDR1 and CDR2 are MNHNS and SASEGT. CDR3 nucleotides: TGTGCCAGCAGTGCACAGCGGGTCCAAGAGACCCAGTACTTC. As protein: CASSAQRVQETQYF.

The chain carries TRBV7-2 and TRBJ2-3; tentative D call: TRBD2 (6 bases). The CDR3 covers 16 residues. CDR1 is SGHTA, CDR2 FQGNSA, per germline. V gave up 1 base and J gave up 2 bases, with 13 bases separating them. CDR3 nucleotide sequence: TGTGCCAGCAGCTTAGTGGGGGGTGTCCTCACAGATACGCAGTATTTT. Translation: CASSLVGGVLTDTQYF.

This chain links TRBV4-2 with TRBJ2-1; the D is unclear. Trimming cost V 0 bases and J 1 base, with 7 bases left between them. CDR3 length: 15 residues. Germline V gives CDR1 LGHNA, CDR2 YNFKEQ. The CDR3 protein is CASSQDGQSYNEQFF. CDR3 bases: TGTGCCAGCAGCCAAGATGGGCAGTCCTACAATGAGCAGTTCTTC.

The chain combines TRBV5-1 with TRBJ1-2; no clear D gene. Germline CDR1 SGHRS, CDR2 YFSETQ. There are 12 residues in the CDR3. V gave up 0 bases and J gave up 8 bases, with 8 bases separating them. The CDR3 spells CASSLGGQGYTF. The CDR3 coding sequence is TGCGCCAGCAGCTTGGGGGGTCAAGGCTACACCTTC.

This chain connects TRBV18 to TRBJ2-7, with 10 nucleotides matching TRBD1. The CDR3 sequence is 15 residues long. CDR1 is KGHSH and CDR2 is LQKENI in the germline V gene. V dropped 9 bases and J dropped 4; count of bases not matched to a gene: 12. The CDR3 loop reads CASSPAGTGVYEQYF. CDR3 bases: TGTGCCAGTTCCCCCGCAGGGACAGGGGTATACGAGCAGTACTTC.

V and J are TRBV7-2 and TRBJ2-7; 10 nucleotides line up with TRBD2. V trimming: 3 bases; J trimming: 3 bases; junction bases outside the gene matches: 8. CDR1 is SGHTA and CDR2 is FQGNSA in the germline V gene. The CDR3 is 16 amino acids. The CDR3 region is CASSFSPAGGHYEQYF. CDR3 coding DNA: TGTGCCAGCAGCTTTTCGCCAGCGGGAGGGCACTACGAGCAGTACTTC.

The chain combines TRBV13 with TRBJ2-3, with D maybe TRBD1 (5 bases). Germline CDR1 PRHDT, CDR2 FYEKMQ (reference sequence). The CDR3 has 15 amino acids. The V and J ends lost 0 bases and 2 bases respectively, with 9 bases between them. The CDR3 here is CASSLGGVSTDTQYF. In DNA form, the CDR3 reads TGTGCCAGCAGCTTAGGAGGGGTCTCCACAGATACGCAGTATTTT.

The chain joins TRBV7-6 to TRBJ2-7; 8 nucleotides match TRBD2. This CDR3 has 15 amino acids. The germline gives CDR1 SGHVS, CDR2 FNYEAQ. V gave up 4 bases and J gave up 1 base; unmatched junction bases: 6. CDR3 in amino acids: CASSSGGGFSYEQYF. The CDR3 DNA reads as TGTGCCAGCAGCTCCGGGGGGGGCTTTTCCTACGAGCAGTACTTC.

CDR3 DNA: TGTGCCAGCAGTGAAGAGGGAGCCGGGGAGCTGTTTTTT. Translated, it gives CASSEEGAGELFF. V gene TRBV2 combines with J gene TRBJ2-2; D may be TRBD2 (5 bases). The CDR3 loop spans 13 amino acids. Germline CDR1 is SNHLY and CDR2 is FYNNEI. The ends were cut back, 1 base at V and 6 bases at J, with 6 bases in the middle.

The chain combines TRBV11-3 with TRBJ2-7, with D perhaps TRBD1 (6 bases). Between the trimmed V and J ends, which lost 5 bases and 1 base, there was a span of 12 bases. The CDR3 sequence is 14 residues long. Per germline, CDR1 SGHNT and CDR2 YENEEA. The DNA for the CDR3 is TGTGCCAGCAGCCCGCGGACAGATTCCTACGAGCAGTACTTC. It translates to CASSPRTDSYEQYF. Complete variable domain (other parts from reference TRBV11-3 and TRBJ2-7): EAGVVQSPRYKIIEKKQPVAFWCNPISGHNTLYWYLQNLGQGPELLIRYENEEAVDDSQLPKDRFSAERLKGVDSTLKIQPAELGDSAVYLCASSPRTDSYEQYFGPGTRLTVT.

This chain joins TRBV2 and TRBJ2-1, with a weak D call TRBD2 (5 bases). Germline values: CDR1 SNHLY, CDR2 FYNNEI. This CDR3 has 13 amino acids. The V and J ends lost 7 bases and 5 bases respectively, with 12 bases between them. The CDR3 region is CASTWTQDNEQFF. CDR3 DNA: TGTGCCAGCACCTGGACTCAGGACAATGAGCAGTTCTTC.

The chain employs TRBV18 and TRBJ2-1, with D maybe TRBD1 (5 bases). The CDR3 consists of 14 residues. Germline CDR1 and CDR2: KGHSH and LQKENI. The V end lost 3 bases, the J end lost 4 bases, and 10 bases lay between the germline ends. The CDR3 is CASSPTRQYNEQFF. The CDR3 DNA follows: TGTGCCAGCTCACCGACTCGACAGTACAATGAGCAGTTCTTC. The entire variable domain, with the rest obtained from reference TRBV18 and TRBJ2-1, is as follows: NAGVMQNPRHLVRRRGQEARLRCSPMKGHSHVYWYRQLPEEGLKFMVYLQKENIIDESGMPKERFSAEFPKEGPSILRIQQVVRGDSAAYFCASSPTRQYNEQFFGPGTRLTVL.

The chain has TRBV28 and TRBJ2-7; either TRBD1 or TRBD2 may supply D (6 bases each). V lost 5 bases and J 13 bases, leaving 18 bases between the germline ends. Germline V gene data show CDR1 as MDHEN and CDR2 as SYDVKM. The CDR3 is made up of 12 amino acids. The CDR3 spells CASSPPVGGQYF. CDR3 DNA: TGTGCCAGCAGTCCCCCAGTCGGGGGCCAATACTTC.

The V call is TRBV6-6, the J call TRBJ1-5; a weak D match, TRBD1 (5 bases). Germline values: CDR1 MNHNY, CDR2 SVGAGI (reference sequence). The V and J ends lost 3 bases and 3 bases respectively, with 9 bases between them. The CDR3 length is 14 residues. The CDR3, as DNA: TGTGCCAGCAGTTATACGGGGGACAATCAGCCCCAGCATTTT. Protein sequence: CASSYTGDNQPQHF.

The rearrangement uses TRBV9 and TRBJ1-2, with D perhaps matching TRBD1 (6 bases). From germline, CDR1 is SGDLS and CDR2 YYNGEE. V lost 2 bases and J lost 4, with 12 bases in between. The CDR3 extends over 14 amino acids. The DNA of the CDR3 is TGTGCCAGCAGCGTCGGGGGCTGGAGCTATGGCTACACCTTC. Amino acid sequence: CASSVGGWSYGYTF.

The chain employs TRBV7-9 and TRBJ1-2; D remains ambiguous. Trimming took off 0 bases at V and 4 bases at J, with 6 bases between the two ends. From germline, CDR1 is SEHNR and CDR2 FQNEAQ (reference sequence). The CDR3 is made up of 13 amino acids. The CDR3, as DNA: TGTGCCAGCAGCTTAGCGGAACGCTATGGCTACACCTTC. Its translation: CASSLAERYGYTF.

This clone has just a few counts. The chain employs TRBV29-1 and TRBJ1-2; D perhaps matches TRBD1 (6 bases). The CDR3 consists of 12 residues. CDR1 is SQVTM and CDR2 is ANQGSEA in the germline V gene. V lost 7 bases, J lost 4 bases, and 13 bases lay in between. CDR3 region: CSAGRGGYGYTF. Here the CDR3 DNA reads TGCAGCGCCGGCAGGGGCGGCTATGGCTACACCTTC.

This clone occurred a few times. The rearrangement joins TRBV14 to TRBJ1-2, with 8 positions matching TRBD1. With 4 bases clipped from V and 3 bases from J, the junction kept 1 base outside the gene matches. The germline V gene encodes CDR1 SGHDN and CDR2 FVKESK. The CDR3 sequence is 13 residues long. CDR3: CASSPGQDYGYTF. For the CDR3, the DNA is TGTGCCAGCAGCCCGGGACAGGACTATGGCTACACCTTC.

In nucleotides, the CDR3 is TGTGCCAGCAGTCCCACCCCCCCCCGGAGAGGCAATGAGCAGTTCTTC. It encodes CASSPTPPRRGNEQFF. This chain joins TRBV28 and TRBJ2-1; D is unclear. The CDR3 length is 16 residues. V lost 5 bases to trimming and J lost 6 bases, with 20 bases between them. Germline CDR1 reads MDHEN; CDR2 reads SYDVKM.

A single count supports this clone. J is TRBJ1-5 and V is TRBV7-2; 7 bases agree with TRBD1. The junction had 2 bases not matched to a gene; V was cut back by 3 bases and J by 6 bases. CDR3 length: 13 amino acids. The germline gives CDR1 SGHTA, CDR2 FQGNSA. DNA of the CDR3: TGTGCCAGCAGCTTGGACAGGTTTCAGCCCCAGCATTTT. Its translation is CASSLDRFQPQHF. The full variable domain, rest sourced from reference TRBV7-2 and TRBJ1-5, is GAGVSQSPSNKVTEKGKDVELRCDPISGHTALYWYRQSLGQGLEFLIYFQGNSAPDKSGLPSDRFSAERTGGSVSTLTIQRTQQEDSAVYLCASSLDRFQPQHFGDGTRLSIL.

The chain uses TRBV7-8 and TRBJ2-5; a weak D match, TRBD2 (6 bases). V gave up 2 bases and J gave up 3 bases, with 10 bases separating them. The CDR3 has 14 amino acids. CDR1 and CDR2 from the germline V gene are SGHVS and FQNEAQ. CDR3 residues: CASSLRASEETQYF. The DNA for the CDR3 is TGTGCCAGCAGCTTAAGGGCTAGCGAAGAGACCCAGTACTTC.

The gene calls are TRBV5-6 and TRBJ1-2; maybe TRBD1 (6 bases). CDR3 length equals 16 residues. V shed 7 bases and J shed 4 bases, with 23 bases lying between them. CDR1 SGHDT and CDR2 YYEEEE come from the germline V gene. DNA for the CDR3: TGTGCCAGCGACCTCTTTCATGGGACAATTCTCTATGGCTACACCTTC. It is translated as CASDLFHGTILYGYTF.

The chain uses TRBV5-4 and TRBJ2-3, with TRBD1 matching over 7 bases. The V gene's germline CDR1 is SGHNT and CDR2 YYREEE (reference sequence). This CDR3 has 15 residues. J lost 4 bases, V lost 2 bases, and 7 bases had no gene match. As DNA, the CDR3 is TGTGCCAGCAGCTTTGGCCAGGGGGTAGCAGATACGCAGTATTTT. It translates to CASSFGQGVADTQYF.

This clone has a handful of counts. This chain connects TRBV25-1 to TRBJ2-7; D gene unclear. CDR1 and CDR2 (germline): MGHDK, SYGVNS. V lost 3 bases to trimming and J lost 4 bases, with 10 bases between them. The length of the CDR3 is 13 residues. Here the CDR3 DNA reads TGTGCCAGCAGTGAGTACTATGTTTACGAGCAGTACTTC. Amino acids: CASSEYYVYEQYF.

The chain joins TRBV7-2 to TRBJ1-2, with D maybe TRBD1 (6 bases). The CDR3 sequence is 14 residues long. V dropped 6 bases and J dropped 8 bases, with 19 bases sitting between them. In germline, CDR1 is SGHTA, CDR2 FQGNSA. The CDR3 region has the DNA TGTGCCAGCAGTCCCGACAGGAGGCGTACCGGCTACACCTTC. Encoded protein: CASSPDRRRTGYTF. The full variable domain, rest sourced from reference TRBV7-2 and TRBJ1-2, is GAGVSQSPSNKVTEKGKDVELRCDPISGHTALYWYRQSLGQGLEFLIYFQGNSAPDKSGLPSDRFSAERTGGSVSTLTIQRTQQEDSAVYLCASSPDRRRTGYTFGSGTRLTVV.

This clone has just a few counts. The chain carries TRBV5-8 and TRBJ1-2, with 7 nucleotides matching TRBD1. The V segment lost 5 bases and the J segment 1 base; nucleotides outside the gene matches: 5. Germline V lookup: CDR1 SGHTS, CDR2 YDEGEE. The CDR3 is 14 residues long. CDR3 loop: CASRAQGFNYGYTF. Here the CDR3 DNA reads TGTGCCAGCAGGGCACAGGGGTTTAACTATGGCTACACCTTC. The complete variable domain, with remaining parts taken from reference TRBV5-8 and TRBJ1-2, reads EAGVTQSPTHLIKTRGQQATLRCSPISGHTSVYWYQQALGLGLQFLLWYDEGEERNRGNFPPRFSGRQFPNYSSELNVNALELEDSALYLCASRAQGFNYGYTFGSGTRLTVV.

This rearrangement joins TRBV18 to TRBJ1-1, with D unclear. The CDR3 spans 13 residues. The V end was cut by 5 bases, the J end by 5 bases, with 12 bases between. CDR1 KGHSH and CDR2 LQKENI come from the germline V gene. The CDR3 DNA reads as TGTGCCAGCTCAGCCAGTCGCGGGACTGAAGCTTTCTTT. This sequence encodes CASSASRGTEAFF.

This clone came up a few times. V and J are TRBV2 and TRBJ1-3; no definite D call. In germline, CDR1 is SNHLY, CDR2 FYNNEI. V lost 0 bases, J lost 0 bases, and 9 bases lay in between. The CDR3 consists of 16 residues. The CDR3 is CASSEALGNSGNTIYF. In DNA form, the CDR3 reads TGTGCCAGCAGTGAAGCCTTAGGAAACTCTGGAAACACCATATATTTT.